These 11 T cell receptor beta chains were sequenced from one sample in a study of T cells in Graves' hyperthyroidism and ophthalmopathy. RNA transcripts yielded amplified TCR beta CDR3 regions. An initial round of RT-PCR targeting the TCR CDR3 relied on the HTBI primer set. TCRdb passed the multiplex PCR reads through MiXCR, listing each CDR3 protein once. The repertoire includes hundreds of thousands of distinct CDR3 sequences, approximately 13% of them detected once, and around 24% sits in the top ten. Sequencing was done on a sample of blood. These receptor sequences come from a woman in her thirties with Graves' hyperthyroidism.

This clonotype was observed at least ten times. One junction end disagrees with the germline gene, perhaps due to a read error. The J gene is TRBJ2-3, the V gene TRBV7-7; tentatively, D is TRBD2 (6 bases). The CDR3 contains 19 residues. The germline V gene encodes CDR1 SSHAT and CDR2 FNYEAQ (reference sequence). CDR3 protein: CASSLDPPGLTGRTDTQYF. The DNA of the CDR3 is TGTGCTAGCAGCTTAGATCCCCCGGGACTGACGGGTCGCACAGATACGCAGTATTTT.

This clonotype was counted many times. The chain uses TRBV12-3 or TRBV12-4 and TRBJ2-1, with a possible D match to TRBD2 (5 bases). Trimming pared 5 bases from V and 1 base from J, leaving 12 bases between. The CDR3 is 15 residues long. Here the CDR3 DNA reads TGTGCCAGCAGTCCCGGCGGGTTATCCTACAATGAGCAGTTCTTC. It encodes CASSPGGLSYNEQFF.

This clonotype showed up many times. This chain links TRBV5-5 with TRBJ1-2; weak D call: TRBD1 (5 bases). CDR1 is SGHKS, CDR2 YYEKEE, per germline (reference sequence). Between the trimmed V and J ends, which lost 0 bases and 7 bases, there was a span of 16 bases. The CDR3 is 15 residues long. In DNA form, the CDR3 reads TGTGCCAGCAGCTTGGAGAGGACGGGGCCGGGTGGCTACACCTTC. Translated, it gives CASSLERTGPGGYTF.

The chain carries TRBV7-9 and TRBJ2-5; D gene uncertain. With 7 bases removed from V and 2 bases from J, the gap between germline ends came to 17 bases. Germline assignment: CDR1 SEHNR and CDR2 FQNEAQ (reference sequence). This CDR3 is built from 15 residues. The CDR3 protein is CASTSRLAPQETQYF. The CDR3 nucleotides are TGTGCCAGCACCTCTCGACTCGCGCCACAAGAGACCCAGTACTTC.

Many counts were recorded for this clonotype. The chain has TRBV20-1 and TRBJ2-3; TRBD1 matches 7 bases. The V and J ends lost 5 bases and 4 bases, in that order; junction bases with no gene match: 6. Germline values: CDR1 DFQATT, CDR2 SNEGSKA (reference sequence). CDR3 length equals 13 residues. The CDR3: CSAPRTGADTQYF. CDR3 DNA: TGCAGTGCTCCCCGGACAGGCGCAGATACGCAGTATTTT.

The table lists this clonotype with many counts. The genes are TRBV29-1 and TRBJ2-4; D is possibly TRBD1 (6 bases). Trimming took off 7 bases at V and 7 bases at J, with 17 bases between the two ends. The CDR3 consists of 13 residues. Germline CDR1 and CDR2: SQVTM and ANQGSEA. The CDR3 protein is CSAGTTKANIQYF. In DNA, the CDR3 is TGCAGCGCGGGGACAACAAAAGCTAACATTCAGTACTTC.

This clonotype was counted at least ten times. This sequence joins TRBV3-1 and TRBJ2-1; no clear D gene. CDR1 is LGHDT, CDR2 YNNKEL, per germline (reference sequence). There are 16 residues in the CDR3. V shed 4 bases and J shed 0 bases, with 13 bases lying between them. The DNA of the CDR3 is TGTGCCAGCAGCCGGGTGGGGATCGCCTCCTACAATGAGCAGTTCTTC. It yields the protein CASSRVGIASYNEQFF.

About this clonotype: This clone may be a read error of a much larger clone one base away. The chain joins TRBV11-2 to TRBJ1-1; D is unresolved. CDR1 SGHAT and CDR2 FQNNGV come from the germline V gene. Between the trimmed V and J ends, which lost 4 bases and 2 bases, there was a span of 8 bases. CDR3 length: 13 residues. The CDR3, as DNA: TGTGCCAGCAGCTCTATTATAAACACTGAAGCTTTCTTT. Its translation: CASSSIINTEAFF.

As regards this clonotype: A much bigger clone sits one base away, suggesting this may be a read error. The genes are TRBV6-2 or TRBV6-3 and TRBJ2-5; 7 bases map to TRBD1. The CDR3 runs 15 residues. Germline CDR1 MNHEY, CDR2 SVGEGT. CDR3: CANSTSRTGPETQYF. The DNA for the CDR3 is TGTGCCAACAGTACCTCAAGGACAGGACCAGAGACCCAGTACTTC.

This clonotype was found many times. This chain connects TRBV27 to TRBJ1-5, with D perhaps matching TRBD1 (6 bases). CDR3 length: 17 residues. CDR1 is MNHEY, CDR2 SMNVEV, per germline (reference sequence). V was clipped by 2 bases and J by 2 bases, with 16 bases between them. The CDR3 nucleotides are TGTGCCAGCAGTTTACCTCAGGGGTGGTCTGGCAATCAGCCCCAGCATTTT. This encodes CASSLPQGWSGNQPQHF.

This clonotype has ten or more counts. The CDR3 coding sequence is TGCAGTGCCAGGTCACAGGGCTCGTACGAGCAGTACTTC. Translating gives CSARSQGSYEQYF. The chain joins TRBV20-1 to TRBJ2-7, with D perhaps TRBD1 (6 bases). This CDR3 contains 13 residues. Trimming left V 6 bases short and J 4 bases short, with 16 bases between. Germline values: CDR1 DFQATT, CDR2 SNEGSKA (reference sequence).